This T cell receptor beta chain was captured in a study of T-cell reconstitution after alpha-beta-depleted transplantation in children. Overall study results and limits: It was newly produced T cells that mostly accounted for T-cell counts and diversity one year after transplant. Where some patients showed high TCRbeta diversity at day 60, it came from recipient T cells and thymic progenitors that had survived. Where alpha-beta T cells came from about two months after transplant was reportedly several hundred expanded graft clones.

To note about this clonotype: Its antigen is not identified.

Researchers prepared the TCRbeta library using unique molecular identifiers, the study reports. TCRdb ran MiXCR on the PCR reads and lists one entry per CDR3 protein. Here the sample spans about 200,000 distinct CDR3 sequences, around a sixth being singletons. Germline CDR1 is MDHEN and CDR2 is SYDVKM. The CDR3 consists of 18 residues. J was trimmed by 0 bases and V by 3 bases; bases with no gene match: 5. The source of this sequence is a male patient aged 2 to 9 who had a stem cell transplant for acute lymphoblastic leukemia, so the T cells may come from the graft donor. This chain connects TRBV28 to TRBJ2-6, with 10 bases identical to TRBD1. The sample in question was PBMCs, mostly from graft donor cells, obtained 360 days after TCRalphabeta/CD19-depleted stem cell transplant. This CDR3 reads CASSLLGQGSSGANVLTF. The DNA for the CDR3 is TGTGCCAGCAGTTTGTTGGGACAGGGGAGCTCTGGGGCCAACGTCCTGACTTTC.